Presented here are 8 T cell receptor beta chains from one specimen sequenced in a study of Ad26.COV2.S vaccination and SARS-CoV-2 variants. Sample treatment: around 19 received Ad26.COV2.S at low or high dose, single or two shots; about 5 received placebo; per-sample allocation not given. Specimens were obtained on day 63 following the first vaccine or placebo injection. Using immunoSEQ multiplex PCR, the repertoire was profiled, and TCRdb retains in-frame clones only, with some absent. The sample records 360,000 or so clones, approximately 90% being singletons. The sample in question was peripheral blood, obtained in a trial of Ad26.COV2.S vaccine versus placebo. These receptors were obtained from a person between 18 and 65 years old who received the Ad26.COV2.S COVID-19 vaccine or a placebo.

This clone was seen just once. The chain couples TRBV5-1 to TRBJ2-2; D is undetermined. V lost 0 bases to trimming and J lost 3 bases, with 3 bases between them. CDR3 length: 13 residues. The germline CDR1 and CDR2 sequences are SGHRS and YFSETQ. The CDR3 sequence is CASSLVYTGELFF. CDR3 coding DNA: TGCGCCAGCAGCTTGGTGTACACCGGGGAGCTGTTTTTT.

The CDR3: CASSLGAGPRGLYEQYF. DNA of the CDR3: TGTGCCAGCAGCCTGGGAGCGGGCCCACGGGGCCTATACGAGCAGTACTTC. The chain is built from TRBV5-4 and TRBJ2-7; the D gene is possibly TRBD2 (6 bases). In germline, CDR1 is SGHNT, CDR2 YYREEE (reference sequence). This CDR3 comprises 17 residues. Trimming removed 4 bases at V and 4 bases at J, with 24 bases between.

This clone has just one count. This sequence joins TRBV28 and TRBJ1-1; no clear D. V was trimmed by 10 bases and J by 0 bases, leaving 6 bases between them. Germline CDR1 is MDHEN and CDR2 is SYDVKM. This CDR3 contains 11 residues. DNA for the CDR3: TGTGCCACCCGAATGAACACTGAAGCTTTCTTT. Protein product: CATRMNTEAFF. Complete variable domain (other parts from reference TRBV28 and TRBJ1-1): DVKVTQSSRYLVKRTGEKVFLECVQDMDHENMFWYRQDPGLGLRLIYFSYDVKMKEKGDIPEGYSVSREKKERFSLILESASTNQTSMYLCATRMNTEAFFGQGTRLTVV.

This clone was counted a single time. The chain is built from TRBV18 and TRBJ2-3, with TRBD2 matching 9 bases. V shed 3 bases and J 5 bases; nucleotides not matched to a gene: 9. The CDR3 loop spans 16 amino acids. The V gene's germline CDR1 is KGHSH and CDR2 LQKENI. The CDR3 sequence is CASSPTGLADEDTQYF. CDR3 DNA sequence: TGTGCCAGCTCACCCACGGGACTAGCAGATGAAGATACGCAGTATTTT.

The rearrangement uses TRBV5-4 and TRBJ2-5; D may be TRBD2 (5 bases). CDR3 length: 16 residues. The germline CDR1 and CDR2 sequences are SGHNT and YYREEE (reference sequence). V dropped 2 bases and J dropped 4 bases, with 18 bases sitting between them. CDR3 region: CASSFKRAVGRETQYF. CDR3 in DNA: TGTGCCAGCAGCTTTAAAAGGGCCGTTGGGAGAGAGACCCAGTACTTC.

The chain carries TRBV30 and TRBJ2-5; either TRBD1 or TRBD2 may supply D (6 bases each). Trimming shortened V by 3 bases and J by 8 bases, and 10 bases separated the two germline ends. The CDR3 totals 11 residues. Germline V gene sequence: CDR1 GTSNPN, CDR2 SVGIG (reference sequence). In DNA form, the CDR3 reads TGTGCCTGGAGGGGGGGCCGCACCCAGTACTTC. Protein product: CAWRGGRTQYF.

CDR3 protein: CASSYSQGGHAFF. The CDR3, as DNA: TGTGCCAGCAGTTACTCGCAGGGTGGGCACGCTTTCTTT. The gene calls are TRBV6-6 and TRBJ1-1, with a possible D match to TRBD1 (5 bases). CDR1 is MNHNY and CDR2 is SVGAGI in the germline V gene (reference sequence). CDR3 length equals 13 residues. With 0 bases removed from V and 11 bases from J, the gap between germline ends came to 13 bases.

This CDR3 reads CASSFFGTNTGELFF. The CDR3 coding sequence is TGTGCCAGCAGTTTTTTTGGGACAAACACCGGGGAGCTGTTTTTT. This sequence joins TRBV28 and TRBJ2-2; maybe TRBD1 (6 bases). Trimming cost V 3 bases and J 2 bases, with 10 bases left between them. This CDR3 has 15 amino acids. Germline V gives CDR1 MDHEN, CDR2 SYDVKM.